Listed below are T cell receptor beta chains from one sample, sequenced in a study of blood T cell repertoires in COVID-19. The assay was immunoSEQ multiplex PCR, and TCRdb's table has in-frame clones only and misses some. This sample has 110,000 to 150,000 clones, with 75% to 90% found just once. The sample was peripheral blood. These receptor sequences come from a man in his 60s with active or convalescent COVID-19. Each CDR3 is given with its conserved first and last residue. The order of the fields is V gene, J gene, CDR3 protein.

V: TRBV24-1; J: TRBJ2-3; CDR3: CATSEGSRTDTQYF
V: TRBV27; J: TRBJ1-4; CDR3: CASSLVTQGEKLFF
V: TRBV23-1; J: TRBJ2-1; CDR3: CASSQSKGAKASQGTYNEQFF
V: TRBV3-1/TRBV3-2; J: TRBJ2-1; CDR3: CASSQGYEAGNEQFF
V: TRBV27; J: TRBJ2-7; CDR3: CASSPTNSYEQYF
V: TRBV18; J: TRBJ1-5; CDR3: CASSPMTGINQPQHF
V: TRBV3-1/TRBV3-2; J: TRBJ2-1; CDR3: CASSRTLGASGARRFF
V: TRBV9; J: TRBJ1-2; CDR3: CASSVGSGAGYGYTF
V: TRBV3-1/TRBV3-2; J: TRBJ1-2; CDR3: CASSQRGLDRDDGYTF
V: TRBV6-2/TRBV6-3; J: TRBJ2-5; CDR3: CASSYSTDGETQYF
V: TRBV7-9; J: TRBJ2-1; CDR3: CASSLGVTGGTSQFF
V: TRBV6-2/TRBV6-3; J: TRBJ2-1; CDR3: CASSFATGGTYYNEQFF
V: TRBV18; J: TRBJ2-2; CDR3: CASSPPDRAGELFF
V: TRBV3-1/TRBV3-2; J: TRBJ1-6; CDR3: CASSRRTVAPLHF
V: TRBV19; J: TRBJ1-2; CDR3: CASSIGQDYGYTF
V: TRBV4-1; J: TRBJ2-5; CDR3: CASSQVFGGQETQYF
V: TRBV19; J: TRBJ1-2; CDR3: CASSVGLNYGYTF
V: TRBV15; J: TRBJ1-1; CDR3: CATSSPGQGSTEAFF
V: TRBV7-3; J: TRBJ2-1; CDR3: CASSSNRGSEQFF
V: TRBV7-2; J: TRBJ2-2; CDR3: CASSSPLTSGGGTGELFF
V: TRBV3-1/TRBV3-2; J: TRBJ1-1; CDR3: CASSHTRVRTEAFF
V: TRBV28; J: TRBJ1-2; CDR3: CASTPGINYGYTF
V: TRBV2; J: TRBJ2-2; CDR3: CASRATNTGELFF
V: TRBV11-2; J: TRBJ2-1; CDR3: CASSLERTSYDEQFF
V: TRBV7-9; J: TRBJ1-5; CDR3: CASSGGTGQDQPQHF
V: TRBV7-2; J: TRBJ2-3; CDR3: CASSLVAGVDTQYF
V: TRBV9; J: TRBJ1-3; CDR3: CASSRAGVKEGNTIYF
V: TRBV18; J: TRBJ2-1; CDR3: CASSPRGNAPGTSGSGRNEQFF